The source of this T cell receptor (beta chain) is a study of shared clonotypes between healthy human individuals. Across the whole study: Each donor had three CD4 naive, three CD4 memory, two CD8 naive and one CD8 memory plate.

Assay execution proceeded at the deep level. Only in-frame clones appear in the TCRdb table, and some are missing; sequencing was by immunoSEQ multiplex PCR. Altogether some 2.1 million clones are present, approximately 95% being singletons, with the ten largest covering roughly 1%. Study-wide results and caveats: Estimated richness values were generally larger in naive subsets than in memory subsets. Sequencing depth was expected to affect clonotype sharing among donors.

Positive CCR7 selection of CD45RO-negative cells yielded the naive CD8 cells, and terminally differentiated effector memory CD45RA+ cells were excluded. Comment on this clone: The antigen remains undetermined. Other DNA variants within this sample encode the same CDR3.

The sequence was obtained from a man aged 18 to 30 in good health. The sample comprised naive CD8+ T cells sorted from blood.

The CDR3 DNA reads as TGTGCCAGCAGCTCCCTGAATGAGCAGTTCTTC. This translates into CASSSLNEQFF. This chain connects TRBV7-8 to TRBJ2-1; D is unresolved. The CDR3 sequence is 11 residues long. Germline V gives CDR1 SGHVS, CDR2 FQNEAQ. The V end was cut by 4 bases, the J end by 7 bases, with 5 bases between.